These 31 T cell receptor beta chains share one sample of origin, sequenced in a study of human T cells and chemical hapten exposure. Time point meaning: patch test 1, 2 weeks after DPC sensitization. The treatment was: therapeutic diphenylcyclopropenone sensitization with weekly scalp DPC. TCRdb ran MiXCR on the RACE reads and lists one entry per CDR3 protein. This sample yields about 380,000 distinct CDR3 sequences, of which around 4.8% are seen a single time; under 3% belongs to the top ten. Specimen: whole blood, collected in connection with sensitization to the hapten diphenylcyclopropenone (DPC). The receptors stem from a woman between 45 and 60 years old with alopecia areata. Some clones in this sample may be carry-over from other donors' samples.

This clonotype was seen more than once but under ten times. V is TRBV4-1 and J is TRBJ1-1; 7 bases agree with TRBD1. The CDR3 spans 15 residues. Germline V gene lookup returns CDR1 MGHRA and CDR2 YSYEKL. Germline trimming cut 3 bases from V and 5 bases from J; bases unmatched to any gene: 9. The CDR3 DNA reads TGCGCCAGCAGCCAGGAGGACAGGATTGGTACTGAAGCTTTCTTT. It is translated as CASSQEDRIGTEAFF.

Ten or more counts support this clonotype. The V and J genes are TRBV9 and TRBJ2-7; perhaps TRBD2 as D (6 bases). V gave up 3 bases and J gave up 3 bases, with 16 bases separating them. The germline CDR1 and CDR2 sequences are SGDLS and YYNGEE. The CDR3 consists of 15 residues. The CDR3 loop reads CASSAGRPGYYEQYF. The CDR3 DNA reads as TGTGCCAGCAGCGCGGGGAGGCCAGGGTACTACGAGCAGTACTTC.

This clonotype has ten or more counts. The J gene is TRBJ2-3, the V gene TRBV5-4; no clear D. The V end was cut by 4 bases, the J end by 0 bases, with 12 bases between. This CDR3 is built from 15 residues. Germline loops: CDR1 SGHNT, CDR2 YYREEE (reference sequence). The CDR3 nucleotides read TGTGCCAGCAGCCGTCCTCCGGCTAGCACAGATACGCAGTATTTT. Protein: CASSRPPASTDTQYF.

This clonotype was picked up many times. This chain connects TRBV7-2 to TRBJ2-3; 11 bases match TRBD2. The germline V gene has CDR1 SGHTA and CDR2 FQGNSA. The CDR3 is 17 residues long. V trimming: 5 bases; J trimming: 0 bases; junction bases outside the gene matches: 7. The CDR3 DNA follows: TGTGCCAGCAGCCCCCTAGCGGGGGGACTTAGCACAGATACGCAGTATTTT. Protein product: CASSPLAGGLSTDTQYF.

This sequence joins TRBV29-1 and TRBJ2-1, with 8 positions matching TRBD2. The CDR3 spans 15 residues. Germline trimming cut 4 bases from V and 12 bases from J; bases unmatched to any gene: 17. The germline CDR1 and CDR2 sequences are SQVTM and ANQGSEA. The CDR3 DNA follows: TGCAGCGTTGCCTCCGGGGGGGCTACAAGGGATGTGCAGTTCTTC. Translated: CSVASGGATRDVQFF.

This clonotype was seen many times. The V gene is TRBV20-1, the J gene TRBJ1-1, with D possibly being TRBD1 (6 bases). The CDR3 length is 14 residues. V lost 6 bases, J lost 0 bases, and 14 bases lay in between. CDR1 is DFQATT and CDR2 is SNEGSKA in the germline V gene (reference sequence). The CDR3: CSAYTDRMNTEAFF. CDR3 bases: TGCAGTGCCTATACGGACAGAATGAACACTGAAGCTTTCTTT.

This clonotype was seen at least ten times. The chain has TRBV28 and TRBJ2-3; 7 bases map to TRBD2. Germline loops: CDR1 MDHEN, CDR2 SYDVKM. The CDR3 has 15 residues. V gave up 4 bases and J gave up 4 bases; unmatched junction bases: 8. For the CDR3, the DNA is TGTGCCAGCAGTTCTCGCGGGAGCCCCGCAGATACGCAGTATTTT. Encoded protein: CASSSRGSPADTQYF. The full variable domain, its missing parts supplied by reference TRBV28 and TRBJ2-3, is DVKVTQSSRYLVKRTGEKVFLECVQDMDHENMFWYRQDPGLGLRLIYFSYDVKMKEKGDIPEGYSVSREKKERFSLILESASTNQTSMYLCASSSRGSPADTQYFGPGTRLTVL.

This clonotype was seen at least ten times. This rearrangement joins TRBV20-1 to TRBJ2-6; no definite D call. This CDR3 is 14 amino acids long. V was pared by 5 bases and J by 1 base, with 9 bases between. The V gene's germline CDR1 is DFQATT and CDR2 SNEGSKA (reference sequence). This CDR3 reads CSAPSLSGANVLTF. The DNA for the CDR3 is TGCAGTGCTCCCAGCCTTTCTGGGGCCAACGTCCTGACTTTC.

This clonotype was observed at least ten times. The chain links TRBV11-2 to TRBJ2-7; TRBD2 agrees at 10 bases. This CDR3 comprises 16 residues. Germline V lookup: CDR1 SGHAT, CDR2 FQNNGV. The V segment lost 5 bases and the J segment 3 bases; nucleotides outside the gene matches: 10. The DNA for the CDR3 is TGTGCCAGCAGCCCACTACGTAGCGGGAGGCACTACGAGCAGTACTTC. It encodes CASSPLRSGRHYEQYF. Together with reference TRBV11-2 and TRBJ2-7, the CDR3 gives the full variable domain: EAGVAQSPRYKIIEKRQSVAFWCNPISGHATLYWYQQILGQGPKLLIQFQNNGVVDDSQLPKDRFSAERLKGVDSTLKIQPAKLEDSAVYLCASSPLRSGRHYEQYFGPGTRLTVT.

This clonotype occurred many times. V is TRBV7-9 and J is TRBJ2-3, with D uncertain. The CDR3 covers 14 residues. V lost 5 bases and J 1 base, leaving 10 bases between the germline ends. Per germline, CDR1 SEHNR and CDR2 FQNEAQ (reference sequence). Here the CDR3 reads CASSLPQGTDTQYF. The CDR3 DNA reads TGTGCCAGCAGCCTACCCCAAGGCACAGATACGCAGTATTTT. Filled out from reference TRBV7-9 and TRBJ2-3, the complete variable domain reads DTGVSQNPRHKITKRGQNVTFRCDPISEHNRLYWYRQTLGQGPEFLTYFQNEAQLEKSRLLSDRFSAERPKGSFSTLEIQRTEQGDSAMYLCASSLPQGTDTQYFGPGTRLTVL.

The rearrangement uses TRBV9 and TRBJ2-1, with TRBD2 matching 13 bases. This CDR3 has 14 residues. V lost 4 bases and J lost 15; bases outside the gene matches: 10. CDR1 is SGDLS and CDR2 is YYNGEE in the germline V gene. For the CDR3, the DNA is TGTGCCAGCAGCCCCACTAGCGGGAGGGCCCGAGTGTTCTTC. This encodes CASSPTSGRARVFF.

V usage is TRBV7-9 and J usage is TRBJ2-2, with D perhaps TRBD1 or TRBD2 (5 bases each). The CDR3 consists of 17 residues. V was cut by 2 bases and J by 5 bases, with 18 bases left in between. CDR1 is SEHNR and CDR2 is FQNEAQ in the germline V gene (reference sequence). This chain's CDR3 is CASSLSGTTTMTGELFF. The CDR3 bases are TGTGCCAGCAGCTTATCAGGGACCACCACGATGACCGGGGAGCTGTTTTTT.

This clonotype was seen ten or more times. V usage is TRBV29-1 and J usage is TRBJ2-7, with 9 bases matching TRBD1. V lost 4 bases to trimming and J lost 6 bases; unmatched junction nucleotides: 7. The CDR3 totals 13 residues. Germline CDR1 is SQVTM and CDR2 is ANQGSEA. The CDR3 DNA reads as TGCAGCGTTGGAAGGACAGGGGTGGTCGAGCAGTACTTC. This sequence encodes CSVGRTGVVEQYF.

The chain employs TRBV29-1 and TRBJ2-1; either TRBD1 or TRBD2 may supply D (6 bases each). V dropped 4 bases and J dropped 4 bases, with 11 bases sitting between them. CDR3 length: 13 residues. CDR1 is SQVTM, CDR2 ANQGSEA, per germline. CDR3 nucleotides: TGCAGCGTTGGTGGGGGGCGGTACAATGAGCAGTTCTTC. The encoded protein is CSVGGGRYNEQFF.

This clonotype came up many times. The CDR3 spells CASSRRGGEDEQYF. In nucleotides, the CDR3 is TGTGCCAGCAGCCGGCGGGGGGGCGAGGACGAGCAGTACTTC. V usage is TRBV7-3 and J usage is TRBJ2-7; 9 bases agree with TRBD2. CDR1 and CDR2 from the germline V gene are SGHTA and FQGTGA. The trim removed 5 bases at V and 5 bases at J, leaving 7 bases unmatched. The CDR3 loop spans 14 amino acids.

Many counts were recorded for this clonotype. The V call is TRBV11-2, the J call TRBJ2-5; TRBD1 is a possible D gene (7 bases). CDR3 length equals 15 residues. The V gene's germline CDR1 is SGHAT and CDR2 FQNNGV. V lost 2 bases and J 4 bases, leaving 14 bases between the germline ends. The CDR3 region has the DNA TGTGCCAGCAGCTTATTTTACAGGGGAGGAGAGACCCAGTACTTC. This sequence encodes CASSLFYRGGETQYF.

Many counts were recorded for this clonotype. V gene TRBV20-1 combines with J gene TRBJ2-2; TRBD1 agrees at 9 bases. The ends lost 5 bases at V and 4 bases at J; junction bases unmatched: 8. CDR3 length: 15 amino acids. CDR1 is DFQATT, CDR2 SNEGSKA, per germline (reference sequence). The CDR3 sequence is CSAAWTGASTGELFF. The DNA of the CDR3 is TGCAGTGCTGCCTGGACAGGGGCGAGCACCGGGGAGCTGTTTTTT.

This clonotype was picked up a small number of times. The V and J genes are TRBV19 and TRBJ1-5; D is undetermined. The germline CDR1 and CDR2 sequences are LNHDA and SQIVND (reference sequence). V lost 4 bases, J lost 0 bases, and 22 bases lay in between. This CDR3 has 19 residues. In DNA, the CDR3 is TGTGCCAGTAGTAGCCCGGCAGTGGCGGTGCGAACTAGCAATCAGCCCCAGCATTTT. This gives the protein CASSSPAVAVRTSNQPQHF.

This clonotype was recorded many times. The V and J genes are TRBV7-2 and TRBJ1-1; 7 bases line up with TRBD1. Germline CDR1 SGHTA, CDR2 FQGNSA. CDR3 length: 12 amino acids. J gave up 6 bases and V 4 bases, and 2 bases lay outside the gene matches. The CDR3 sequence is CASSSGGAEAFF. The CDR3 bases are TGTGCCAGCAGCTCAGGGGGTGCTGAAGCTTTCTTT.

This clonotype was recorded many times. The DNA of the CDR3 is TGCGCCAGCAGCTTGCGGACTAGCGGGGGGGCCTACAATGAGCAGTTCTTC. Amino acids: CASSLRTSGGAYNEQFF. The chain recombines TRBV5-1 with TRBJ2-1, with 15 positions matching TRBD2. Germline V CDR1 and CDR2: SGHRS, YFSETQ. CDR3 size: 17 residues. V shed 1 base, J shed 2 bases, and the junction held 1 base outside the gene matches.

There are many counts of this clonotype. The rearrangement joins TRBV12-5 to TRBJ2-1; maybe TRBD2 (6 bases). The CDR3 has 15 residues. V was pared by 3 bases and J by 2 bases, with 11 bases between. CDR1 is LGHNT and CDR2 is FRNRAP in the germline V gene. The CDR3 region has the DNA TGTGCTAGTGGTTTTAGGCGGGAAGCCTACAATGAGCAGTTCTTC. This translates into CASGFRREAYNEQFF. Using reference TRBV12-5 and TRBJ2-1 for the parts outside the CDR3, the full variable domain is DARVTQTPRHKVTEMGQEVTMRCQPILGHNTVFWYRQTMMQGLELLAYFRNRAPLDDSGMPKDRFSAEMPDATLATLKIQPSEPRDSAVYFCASGFRREAYNEQFFGPGTRLTVL.

This clonotype was detected a few times. V gene TRBV13 combines with J gene TRBJ2-7; D may be TRBD2 (6 bases). The CDR3 loop spans 14 amino acids. V was shortened by 5 bases and J by 6 bases, with 17 bases between the two germline ends. CDR1 and CDR2 (germline): PRHDT, FYEKMQ (reference sequence). CDR3 nucleotide sequence: TGTGCCAGCAGCCCCCCGGGGGATCCGGGCGAGCAGTACTTC. Residues: CASSPPGDPGEQYF.

The chain is built from TRBV15 and TRBJ2-6; D not resolved. Per the germline V gene, CDR1 is LNHNV and CDR2 is YYDKDF (reference sequence). This CDR3 has 16 amino acids. Trimming stripped 0 bases from V and 0 bases from J, with 6 bases between. The DNA of the CDR3 is TGTGCCACCAGCAGAGATCGGAGCTCTGGGGCCAACGTCCTGACTTTC. The encoded protein is CATSRDRSSGANVLTF. The full variable domain, with the rest looked up from reference TRBV15 and TRBJ2-6, is DAMVIQNPRYQVTQFGKPVTLSCSQTLNHNVMYWYQQKSSQAPKLLFHYYDKDFNNEADTPDNFQSRRPNTSFCFLDIRSPGLGDTAMYLCATSRDRSSGANVLTFGAGSRLTVL.

At least ten counts were recorded for this clonotype. The chain links TRBV27 to TRBJ1-6; D gene unclear. Trimming cost V 5 bases and J 0 bases, with 11 bases left between them. CDR1 is MNHEY and CDR2 is SMNVEV in the germline V gene (reference sequence). This CDR3 has 16 residues. The CDR3 sequence: CASSPQTSSYNSPLHF. CDR3 nucleotides: TGTGCCAGCAGTCCCCAGACGAGCTCCTATAATTCACCCCTCCACTTT.

This clonotype occurred many times. This sequence joins TRBV5-1 and TRBJ1-4; maybe TRBD1 (6 bases). From germline, CDR1 is SGHRS and CDR2 YFSETQ. V lost 1 base and J lost 3, with 13 bases in between. This CDR3 region has 16 residues. The CDR3 coding sequence is TGCGCCAGCAGCTTGACAGGGACCTCACCTAATGAAAAACTGTTTTTT. Protein: CASSLTGTSPNEKLFF.

This chain connects TRBV6-1 to TRBJ2-3, with TRBD2 as a possible D gene (5 bases). Trimming cost V 10 bases and J 6 bases, with 11 bases left between them. The CDR3 covers 11 residues. Germline lookup yields CDR1 MNHNS and CDR2 SASEGT. CDR3 coding DNA: TGTGCCACTGACTATTACGATACGCAGTATTTT. Translation: CATDYYDTQYF.

In its sample, this clonotype was seen many times. The genes are TRBV12-3 or TRBV12-4 and TRBJ2-2; the D is unclear. The V gene lost 1 base and the J gene lost 3 bases, with 6 bases spanning the gap. CDR3 length: 14 amino acids. The CDR3 DNA reads as TGTGCCAGCAGTTTAGAGGTGTACACCGGGGAGCTGTTTTTT. Its protein is CASSLEVYTGELFF.

This clonotype was picked up a small number of times. The chain has TRBV4-2 and TRBJ2-4; possible D gene TRBD1, 6 bases. CDR1 and CDR2 (germline): LGHNA, YNFKEQ. There are 19 residues in the CDR3. V shed 0 bases and J shed 0 bases, with 18 bases lying between them. The CDR3 spells CASSQDRETGQIAKNIQYF. The CDR3 DNA reads as TGTGCCAGCAGCCAAGATAGGGAGACAGGCCAAATAGCCAAAAACATTCAGTACTTC.

Ten or more counts support this clonotype. The genes are TRBV25-1 and TRBJ2-1; a weak D match, TRBD1 (6 bases). Deletions cut 4 bases from V and 7 bases from J, with 17 bases between. Germline assignment: CDR1 MGHDK and CDR2 SYGVNS. The CDR3 is made up of 15 amino acids. CDR3 protein: CASSVPGHNRNEQFF. CDR3 DNA sequence: TGTGCCAGCAGTGTGCCGGGACATAATAGGAATGAGCAGTTCTTC.

This clonotype has only a few counts. This chain uses TRBV18 with TRBJ1-5; TRBD1 matches at 7 bases. V dropped 0 bases and J dropped 2; count of bases not matched to a gene: 7. This CDR3 is 17 amino acids long. The germline CDR1 and CDR2 sequences are KGHSH and LQKENI. The CDR3 spells CASSPPGGGRGNQPQHF. In nucleotides, the CDR3 is TGTGCCAGCTCACCACCAGGAGGGGGCAGGGGCAATCAGCCCCAGCATTTT.

V usage is TRBV7-2 and J usage is TRBJ1-1; D gene ambiguous. V was trimmed by 4 bases and J by 5 bases, leaving 11 bases between them. This CDR3 is built from 13 residues. Looked up from germline, CDR1 is SGHTA and CDR2 is FQGNSA. The CDR3: CASSSGRETEAFF. In DNA form, the CDR3 reads TGTGCCAGCAGCTCCGGTAGGGAAACTGAAGCTTTCTTT.